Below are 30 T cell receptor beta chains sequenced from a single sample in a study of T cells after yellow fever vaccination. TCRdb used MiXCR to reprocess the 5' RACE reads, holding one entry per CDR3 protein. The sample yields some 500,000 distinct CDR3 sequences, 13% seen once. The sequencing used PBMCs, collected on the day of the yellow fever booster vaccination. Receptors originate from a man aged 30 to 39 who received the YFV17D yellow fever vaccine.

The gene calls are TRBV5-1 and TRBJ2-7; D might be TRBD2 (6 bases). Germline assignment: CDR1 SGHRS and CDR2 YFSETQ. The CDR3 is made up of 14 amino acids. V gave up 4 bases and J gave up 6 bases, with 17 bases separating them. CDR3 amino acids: CASSPFREEGEQYF. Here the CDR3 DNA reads TGCGCCAGCAGCCCATTCAGGGAGGAGGGCGAGCAGTACTTC.

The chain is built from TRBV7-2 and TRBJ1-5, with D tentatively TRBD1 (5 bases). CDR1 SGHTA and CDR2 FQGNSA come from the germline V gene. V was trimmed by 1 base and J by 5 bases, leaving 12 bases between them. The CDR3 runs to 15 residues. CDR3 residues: CASSLVRGPDQPQHF. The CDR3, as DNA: TGTGCCAGCAGCTTAGTTCGGGGACCTGATCAGCCCCAGCATTTT.

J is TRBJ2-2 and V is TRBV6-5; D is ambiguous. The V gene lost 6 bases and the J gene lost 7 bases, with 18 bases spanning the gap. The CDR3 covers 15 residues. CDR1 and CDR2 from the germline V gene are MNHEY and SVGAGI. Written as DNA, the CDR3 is TGTGCCAGCAGCTGGCGGCCCAGAGTTTACGGGGAGCTGTTTTTT. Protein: CASSWRPRVYGELFF.

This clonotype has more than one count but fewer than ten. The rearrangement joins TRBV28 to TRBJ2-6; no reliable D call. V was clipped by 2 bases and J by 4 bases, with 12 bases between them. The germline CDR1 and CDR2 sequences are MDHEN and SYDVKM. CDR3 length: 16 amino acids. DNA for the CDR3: TGTGCCAGCAGTTTAGTCGGGCAGACGGGGGCCAACGTCCTGACTTTC. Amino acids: CASSLVGQTGANVLTF. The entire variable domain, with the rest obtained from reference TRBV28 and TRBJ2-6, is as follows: DVKVTQSSRYLVKRTGEKVFLECVQDMDHENMFWYRQDPGLGLRLIYFSYDVKMKEKGDIPEGYSVSREKKERFSLILESASTNQTSMYLCASSLVGQTGANVLTFGAGSRLTVL.

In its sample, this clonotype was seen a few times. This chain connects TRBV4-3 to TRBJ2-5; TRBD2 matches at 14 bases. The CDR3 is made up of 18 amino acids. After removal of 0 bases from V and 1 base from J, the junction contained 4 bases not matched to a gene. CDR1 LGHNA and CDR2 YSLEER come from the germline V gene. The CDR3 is CASSQDLGLAGVQETQYF. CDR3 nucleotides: TGCGCCAGCAGCCAAGATTTGGGACTAGCGGGAGTCCAAGAGACCCAGTACTTC.

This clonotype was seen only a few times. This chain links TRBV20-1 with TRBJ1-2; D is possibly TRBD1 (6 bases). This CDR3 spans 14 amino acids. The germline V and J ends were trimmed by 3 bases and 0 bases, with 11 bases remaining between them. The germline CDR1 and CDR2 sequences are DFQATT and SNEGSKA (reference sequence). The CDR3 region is CSASKRTANYGYTF. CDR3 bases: TGCAGTGCTAGCAAACGGACAGCTAACTATGGCTACACCTTC.

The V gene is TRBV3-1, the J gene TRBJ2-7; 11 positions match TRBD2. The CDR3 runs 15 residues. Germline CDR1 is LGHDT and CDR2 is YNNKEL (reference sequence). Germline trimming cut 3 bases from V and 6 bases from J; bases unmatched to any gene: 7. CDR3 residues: CASSHSGRAVGEQYF. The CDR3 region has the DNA TGTGCCAGCAGCCATAGCGGGAGGGCCGTGGGCGAGCAGTACTTC.

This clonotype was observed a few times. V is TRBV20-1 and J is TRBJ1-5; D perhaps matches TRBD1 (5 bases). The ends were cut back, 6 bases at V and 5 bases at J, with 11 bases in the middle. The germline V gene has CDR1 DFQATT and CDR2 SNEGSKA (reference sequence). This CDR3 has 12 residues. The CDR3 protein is CSAERGDQPQHF. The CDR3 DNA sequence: TGCAGTGCCGAGCGGGGGGATCAGCCCCAGCATTTT.

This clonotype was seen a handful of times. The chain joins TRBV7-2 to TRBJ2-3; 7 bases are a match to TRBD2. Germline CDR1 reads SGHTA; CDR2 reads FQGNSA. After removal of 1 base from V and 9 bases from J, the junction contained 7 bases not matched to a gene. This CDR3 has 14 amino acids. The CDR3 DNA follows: TGTGCCAGCAGCTTAGGGGGGGGAGGACAAACGCAGTATTTT. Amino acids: CASSLGGGGQTQYF.

CDR3 nucleotide sequence: TGCAGTGCTAGAGTGATAGCGGGAGTGAAGCAGTTCTTC. It specifies CSARVIAGVKQFF. V and J are TRBV20-1 and TRBJ2-1; 9 bases fit TRBD2. This CDR3 comprises 13 residues. Germline-derived CDR1 and CDR2 are DFQATT and SNEGSKA (reference sequence). J gave up 11 bases and V 1 base, and 6 bases lay outside the gene matches.

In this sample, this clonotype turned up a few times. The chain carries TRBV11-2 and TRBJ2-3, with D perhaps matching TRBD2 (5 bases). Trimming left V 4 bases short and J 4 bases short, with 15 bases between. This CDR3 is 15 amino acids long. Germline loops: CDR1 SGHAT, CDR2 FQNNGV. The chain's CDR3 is CASSSLEGHPDTQYF. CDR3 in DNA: TGTGCCAGCAGCTCACTCGAGGGCCATCCAGATACGCAGTATTTT.

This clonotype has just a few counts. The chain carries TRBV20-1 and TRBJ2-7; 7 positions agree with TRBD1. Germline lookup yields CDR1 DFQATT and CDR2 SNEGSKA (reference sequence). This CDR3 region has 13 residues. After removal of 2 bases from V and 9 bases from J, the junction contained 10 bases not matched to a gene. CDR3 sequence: CSARSHQGGAQYF. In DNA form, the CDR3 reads TGCAGTGCTAGAAGTCACCAAGGGGGCGCGCAGTACTTC.

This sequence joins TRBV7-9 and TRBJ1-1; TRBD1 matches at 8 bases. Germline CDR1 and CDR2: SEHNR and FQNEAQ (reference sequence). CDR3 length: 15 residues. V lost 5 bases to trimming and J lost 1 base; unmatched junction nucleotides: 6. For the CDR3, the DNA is TGTGCCAGCAGCCTCCTTGGACAGGGGAACACTGAAGCTTTCTTT. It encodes CASSLLGQGNTEAFF.

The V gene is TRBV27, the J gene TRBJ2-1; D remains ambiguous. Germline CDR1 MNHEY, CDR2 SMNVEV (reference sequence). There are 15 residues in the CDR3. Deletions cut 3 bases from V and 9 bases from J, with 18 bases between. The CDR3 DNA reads TGTGCCAGCAGTTTGGGCGGACCGCCGTCCGGTGAGCAGTTCTTC. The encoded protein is CASSLGGPPSGEQFF.

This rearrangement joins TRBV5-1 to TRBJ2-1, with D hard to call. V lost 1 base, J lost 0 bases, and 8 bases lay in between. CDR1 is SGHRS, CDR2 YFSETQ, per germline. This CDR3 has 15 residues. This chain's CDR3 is CASSLMDSSYNEQFF. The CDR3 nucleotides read TGCGCCAGCAGCTTGATGGATAGCTCCTACAATGAGCAGTTCTTC. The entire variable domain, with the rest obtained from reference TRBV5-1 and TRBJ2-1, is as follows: KAGVTQTPRYLIKTRGQQVTLSCSPISGHRSVSWYQQTPGQGLQFLFEYFSETQRNKGNFPGRFSGRQFSNSRSEMNVSTLELGDSALYLCASSLMDSSYNEQFFGPGTRLTVL.

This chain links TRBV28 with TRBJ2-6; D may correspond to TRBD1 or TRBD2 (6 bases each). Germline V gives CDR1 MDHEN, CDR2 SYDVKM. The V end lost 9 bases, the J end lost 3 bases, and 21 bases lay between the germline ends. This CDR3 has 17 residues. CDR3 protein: CARGGTFGSYGANVLTF. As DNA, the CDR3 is TGTGCCAGAGGGGGGACATTCGGGAGCTATGGGGCCAACGTCCTGACTTTC.

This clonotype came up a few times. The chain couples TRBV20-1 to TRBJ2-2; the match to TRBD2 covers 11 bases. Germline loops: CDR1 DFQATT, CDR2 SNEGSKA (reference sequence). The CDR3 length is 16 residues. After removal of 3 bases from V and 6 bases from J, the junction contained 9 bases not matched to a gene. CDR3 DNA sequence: TGCAGTGCTAGGCCTAATGTAGCGGGAGGGGCCGGGGAGCTGTTTTTT. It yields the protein CSARPNVAGGAGELFF.

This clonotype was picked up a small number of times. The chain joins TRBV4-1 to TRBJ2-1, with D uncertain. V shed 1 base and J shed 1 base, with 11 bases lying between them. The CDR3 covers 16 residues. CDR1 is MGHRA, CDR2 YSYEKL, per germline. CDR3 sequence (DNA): TGCGCCAGCAGCCAAGTGGCGAGGCATTCCTACAATGAGCAGTTCTTC. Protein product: CASSQVARHSYNEQFF.

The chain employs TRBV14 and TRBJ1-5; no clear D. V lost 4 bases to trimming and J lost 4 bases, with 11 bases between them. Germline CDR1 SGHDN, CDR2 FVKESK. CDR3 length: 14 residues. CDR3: CASSPRGRNQPQHF. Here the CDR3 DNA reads TGTGCCAGCAGCCCGCGGGGTAGGAATCAGCCCCAGCATTTT.

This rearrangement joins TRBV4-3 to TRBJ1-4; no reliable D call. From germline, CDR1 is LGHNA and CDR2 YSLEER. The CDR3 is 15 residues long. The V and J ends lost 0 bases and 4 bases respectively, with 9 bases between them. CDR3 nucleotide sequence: TGCGCCAGCAGCCAAGAGGGTCTCGGTAATGAAAAACTGTTTTTT. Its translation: CASSQEGLGNEKLFF.

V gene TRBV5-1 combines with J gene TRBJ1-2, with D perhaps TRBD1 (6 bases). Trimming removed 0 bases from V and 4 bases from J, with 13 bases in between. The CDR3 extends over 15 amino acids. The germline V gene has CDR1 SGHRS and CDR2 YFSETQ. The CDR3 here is CASSLETGRSYGYTF. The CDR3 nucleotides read TGCGCCAGCAGCTTGGAAACAGGGAGAAGCTATGGCTACACCTTC.

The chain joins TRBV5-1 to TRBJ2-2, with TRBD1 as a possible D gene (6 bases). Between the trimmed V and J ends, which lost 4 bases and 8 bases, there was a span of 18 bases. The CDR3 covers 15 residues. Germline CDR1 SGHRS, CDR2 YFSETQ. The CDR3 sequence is CASSPGHTGMGELFF. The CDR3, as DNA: TGCGCCAGCAGCCCGGGACACACGGGGATGGGGGAGCTGTTTTTT. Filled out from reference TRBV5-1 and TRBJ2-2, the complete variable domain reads KAGVTQTPRYLIKTRGQQVTLSCSPISGHRSVSWYQQTPGQGLQFLFEYFSETQRNKGNFPGRFSGRQFSNSRSEMNVSTLELGDSALYLCASSPGHTGMGELFFGEGSRLTVL.

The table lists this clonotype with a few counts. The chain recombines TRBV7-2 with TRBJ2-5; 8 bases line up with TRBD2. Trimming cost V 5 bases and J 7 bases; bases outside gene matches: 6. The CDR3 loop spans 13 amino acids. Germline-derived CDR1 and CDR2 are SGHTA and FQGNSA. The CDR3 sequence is CASSLSGSGTQYF. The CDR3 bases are TGTGCCAGCAGCCTGAGCGGGAGTGGGACCCAGTACTTC.

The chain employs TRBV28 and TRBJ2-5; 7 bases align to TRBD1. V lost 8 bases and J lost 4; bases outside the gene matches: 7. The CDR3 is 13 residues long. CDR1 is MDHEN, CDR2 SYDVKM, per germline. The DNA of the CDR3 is TGTGCCAGCTATCAGACAGGGATAGAGACCCAGTACTTC. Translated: CASYQTGIETQYF.

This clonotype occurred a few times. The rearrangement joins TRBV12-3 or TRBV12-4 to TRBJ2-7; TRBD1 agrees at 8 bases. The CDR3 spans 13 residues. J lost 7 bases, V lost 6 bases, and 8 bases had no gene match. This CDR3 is CASRGDRSKEQYF. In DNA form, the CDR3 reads TGTGCCAGCAGGGGGGACAGGTCTAAGGAGCAGTACTTC.

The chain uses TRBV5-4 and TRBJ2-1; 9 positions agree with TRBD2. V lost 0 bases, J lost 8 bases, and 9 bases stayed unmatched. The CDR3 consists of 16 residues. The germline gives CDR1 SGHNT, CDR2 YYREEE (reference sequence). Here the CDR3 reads CASSLAGTSFSYEQFF. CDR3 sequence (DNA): TGTGCCAGCAGCTTGGCCGGGACTAGCTTTTCATATGAGCAGTTCTTC.

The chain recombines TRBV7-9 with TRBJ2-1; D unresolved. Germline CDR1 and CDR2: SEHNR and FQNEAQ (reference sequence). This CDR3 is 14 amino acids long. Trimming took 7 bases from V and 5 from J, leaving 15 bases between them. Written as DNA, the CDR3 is TGTGCCAGCATCGGAATAGCTAAGAACAATGAGCAGTTCTTC. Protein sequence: CASIGIAKNNEQFF.

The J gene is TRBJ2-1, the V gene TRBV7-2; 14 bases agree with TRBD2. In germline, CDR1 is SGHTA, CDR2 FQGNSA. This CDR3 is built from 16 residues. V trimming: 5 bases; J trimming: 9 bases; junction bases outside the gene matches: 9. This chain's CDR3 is CASSLLQGLAGVEQFF. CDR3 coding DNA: TGTGCCAGCAGCCTTCTTCAGGGACTAGCGGGAGTTGAGCAGTTCTTC.

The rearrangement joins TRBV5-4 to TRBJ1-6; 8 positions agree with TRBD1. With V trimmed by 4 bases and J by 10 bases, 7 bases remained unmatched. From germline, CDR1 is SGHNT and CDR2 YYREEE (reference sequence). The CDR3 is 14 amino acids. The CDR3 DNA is TGTGCCAGCAGCAAAGACAGGGGTGGCTCACCCCTCCACTTT. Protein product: CASSKDRGGSPLHF.

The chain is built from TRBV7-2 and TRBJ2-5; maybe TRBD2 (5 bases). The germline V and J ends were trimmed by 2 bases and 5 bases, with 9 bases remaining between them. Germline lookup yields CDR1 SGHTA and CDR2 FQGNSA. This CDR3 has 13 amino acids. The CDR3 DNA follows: TGTGCCAGCAGCTTAAAGCGGTGGGAGACCCAGTACTTC. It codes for CASSLKRWETQYF.